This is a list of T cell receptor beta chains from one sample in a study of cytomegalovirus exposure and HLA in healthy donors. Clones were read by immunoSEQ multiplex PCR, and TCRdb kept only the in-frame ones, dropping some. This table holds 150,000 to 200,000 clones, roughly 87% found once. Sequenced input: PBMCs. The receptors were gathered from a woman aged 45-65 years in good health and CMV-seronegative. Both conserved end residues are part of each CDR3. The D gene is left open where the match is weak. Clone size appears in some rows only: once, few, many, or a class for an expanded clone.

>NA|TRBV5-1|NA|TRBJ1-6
CASSLETENSPLHF
TGCGCCAGCAGCTTGGAGACTGAAAATTCACCCCTCCACTTT
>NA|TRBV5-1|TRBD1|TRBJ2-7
CASSWVTGNYEQYF
TGCGCCAGCAGCTGGGTGACAGGGAACTACGAGCAGTACTTC
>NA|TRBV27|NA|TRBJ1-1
CASSIAANTEAFF
TGTGCCAGCAGTATAGCAGCGAACACTGAAGCTTTCTTT
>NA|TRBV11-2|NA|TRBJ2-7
CASSLSLRQLNGEQYF
TGTGCCAGCAGCCTTTCCCTTCGACAGTTAAATGGCGAGCAGTACTTC
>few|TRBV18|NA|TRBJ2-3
CASSFRQAPDTQYF
TGTGCCAGCTCATTCCGGCAGGCCCCAGATACGCAGTATTTT
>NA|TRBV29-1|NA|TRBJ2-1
CSVVLLHSYNEQFF
TGCAGCGTTGTACTTCTCCACTCCTACAATGAGCAGTTCTTC
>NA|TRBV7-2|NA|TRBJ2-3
CASSLSIPGDTQYF
TGTGCCAGCAGCTTATCGATTCCCGGGGATACGCAGTATTTT
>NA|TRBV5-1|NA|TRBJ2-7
CASSLGDNTPSSYEQYF
TGCGCCAGCAGCTTGGGAGACAATACCCCGTCCTCCTACGAGCAGTACTTC
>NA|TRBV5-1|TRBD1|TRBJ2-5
CASRPGQGGTQYF
TGCGCCAGCAGACCCGGACAGGGGGGGACCCAGTACTTC
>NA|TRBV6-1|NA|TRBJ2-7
CASRTGLNYEQYF
TGTGCCAGCAGAACAGGGTTAAACTACGAGCAGTACTTC
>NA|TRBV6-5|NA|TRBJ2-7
CASSRDWAYEQYF
TGTGCCAGCAGCCGGGACTGGGCCTACGAGCAGTACTTC
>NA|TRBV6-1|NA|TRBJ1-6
CASSELGGIGSPLHF
TGTGCCAGCAGTGAACTGGGGGGGATAGGTTCACCCCTCCACTTT
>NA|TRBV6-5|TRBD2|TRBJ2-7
CASSYLAGSYEQYF
TGTGCCAGCAGTTACCTAGCGGGGAGCTACGAGCAGTACTTC
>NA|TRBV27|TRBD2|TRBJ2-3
CASSLSRGGTDTQYF
TGTGCCAGCAGTTTGTCGCGGGGGGGCACAGATACGCAGTATTTT
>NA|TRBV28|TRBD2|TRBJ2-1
CASSLGSGGRQFF
TGTGCCAGCAGTTTAGGCTCGGGGGGGCGGCAGTTCTTC
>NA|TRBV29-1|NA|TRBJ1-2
CSVGDKDRGYTF
TGCAGCGTTGGGGACAAGGACCGGGGCTACACCTTC
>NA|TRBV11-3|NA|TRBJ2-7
CASSLGGESSYEQYF
TGTGCCAGCAGCTTAGGCGGAGAGAGCTCCTACGAGCAGTACTTC
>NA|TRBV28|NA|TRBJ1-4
CASSTPLPGYNEKLFF
TGTGCCAGCAGTACCCCCTTACCAGGTTATAATGAAAAACTGTTTTTT
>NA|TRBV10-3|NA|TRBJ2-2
CAISEPTSPRGNTGELFF
TGTGCCATCAGTGAGCCGACTAGTCCGAGGGGGAACACCGGGGAGCTGTTTTTT
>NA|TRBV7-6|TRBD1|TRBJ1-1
CASSPGQGETEAFF
TGTGCCAGCAGCCCTGGACAGGGAGAGACTGAAGCTTTCTTT
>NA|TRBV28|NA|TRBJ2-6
CASSVNRLHSRANVLTF
TGTGCCAGCAGTGTTAACAGGCTGCACTCTAGGGCCAACGTCCTGACTTTC
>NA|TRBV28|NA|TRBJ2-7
CASSLPTTIGGSYEQYF
TGTGCCAGCAGTTTACCGACGACCATCGGGGGCTCCTACGAGCAGTACTTC
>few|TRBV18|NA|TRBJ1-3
CASGTGNTIYF
TGTGCCAGCGGGACAGGAAACACCATATATTTT
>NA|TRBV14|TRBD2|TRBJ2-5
CASSWTSGRTLWGETQYF
TGTGCCAGCAGCTGGACTAGCGGGAGAACCTTATGGGGAGAGACCCAGTACTTC
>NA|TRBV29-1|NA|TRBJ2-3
CSVERGYPDTQYF
TGCAGCGTTGAACGGGGTTACCCAGATACGCAGTATTTT
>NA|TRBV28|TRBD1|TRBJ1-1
CASRSGVGQVITEAFF
TGTGCCAGCAGGTCGGGAGTGGGACAGGTCATCACTGAAGCTTTCTTT
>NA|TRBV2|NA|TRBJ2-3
CASRPDSKSTDTQYF
TGTGCCAGCAGACCGGACAGCAAGAGCACAGATACGCAGTATTTT
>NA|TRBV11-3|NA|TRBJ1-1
CASSFERDTEAFF
TGTGCCAGCAGCTTTGAAAGAGACACTGAAGCTTTCTTT
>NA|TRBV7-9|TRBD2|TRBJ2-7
CASSQNSGGRDRYEQYF
TGTGCCAGCAGCCAGAACAGCGGGGGAAGGGATCGCTACGAGCAGTACTTC
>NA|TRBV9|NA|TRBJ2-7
CASSVDGSLSYEQYF
TGTGCCAGCAGCGTAGACGGGTCCCTCTCCTACGAGCAGTACTTC
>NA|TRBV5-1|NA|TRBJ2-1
CASSLDNEQFF
TGCGCCAGCAGCCTCGACAATGAGCAGTTCTTC
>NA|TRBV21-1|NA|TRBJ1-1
CASSKRLAGLAFF
TGTGCCAGCAGCAAACGGTTGGCAGGATTAGCTTTCTTT
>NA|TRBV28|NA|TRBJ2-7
CASSLRVAIRTPSSYEQYF
TGTGCCAGCAGTTTGCGTGTAGCCATCCGGACTCCTAGCTCCTACGAGCAGTACTTC
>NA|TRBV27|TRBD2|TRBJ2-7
CASSLAGGPEQYF
TGTGCCAGCAGCCTAGCGGGAGGGCCGGAGCAGTACTTC
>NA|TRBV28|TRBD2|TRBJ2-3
CASSRAGELDTQYF
TGTGCCAGCAGTAGGGCGGGAGAGTTAGATACGCAGTATTTT
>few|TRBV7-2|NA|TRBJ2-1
CATKLNPSDNEQFF
TGTGCCACCAAGCTTAACCCTAGCGACAATGAGCAGTTCTTC
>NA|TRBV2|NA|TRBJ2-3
CASSVQGIYTDTQYF
TGTGCCAGCAGTGTACAGGGAATATACACAGATACGCAGTATTTT
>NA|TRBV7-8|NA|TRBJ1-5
CASSLDTNQPQHF
TGTGCCAGCAGCTTAGATACAAATCAGCCCCAGCATTTT
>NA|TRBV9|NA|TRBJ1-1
CASSVDSMNTEAFF
TGTGCCAGCAGCGTAGACAGCATGAACACTGAAGCTTTCTTT